This TCR beta chain was observed in a study of STAT3 mutations in large granular lymphocyte leukemia. The CDR3 totals 12 residues. Trimming pared 6 bases from V and 3 bases from J, leaving 9 bases between. Germline V CDR1 and CDR2: SGHDN, FVKESK. Assay: immunoSEQ multiplex PCR; the TCRdb copy retains only in-frame clones and omits some. Of some 10,000 clones listed, 88% are singletons. Study outcomes and limitations: Every T-cell large granular lymphocyte leukemia patient had at least one immunodominant TCR beta clonotype.

Comment on this clone: Its target is not known.

The chain joins TRBV14 to TRBJ2-7; D gene unclear. The TCR originated in a man aged 55-75 years with T-cell large granular lymphocyte leukemia. Some clones in this sample may be carry-over from other donors' samples. The sequenced material came from peripheral blood mononuclear cells. The DNA for the CDR3 is TGTGCCAGCAGACACGTCGGCTACGAGCAGTACTTC. It codes for CASRHVGYEQYF.